This note documents a single T cell receptor beta chain sequence. A primer matching the constant region was used to make TCR beta cDNA from 500 to 650 ng of total RNA. Researchers made the TCR beta libraries by running three nested multiplex PCR rounds with slightly modified ARM-PCR. Running 9 to 10 cycles apiece, the first two PCR rounds relied on TRBV1-TRBV30 forward primers together with a C-beta reverse primer. TCRdb re-derived calls from the multiplex PCR reads in MiXCR, one entry per CDR3 protein. Here the sample spans more than 150,000 distinct CDR3 sequences, over 45% being singletons. V dropped 3 bases and J dropped 4 bases, with 18 bases sitting between them. The V gene's germline CDR1 is MGHRA and CDR2 YSYEKL. CDR3 length: 16 amino acids. For blood RNA, unsorted whole blood served as the source, and germline DNA was extracted too. The record originates from a study of tumor-infiltrating lymphocytes in primary liver carcinoma. The wider study: These patients were men and women whose ages were 30 to 69 years.

This clonotype was sampled from a man aged 40-49 years with primary liver carcinoma and hepatitis B virus infection. The V call is TRBV4-1, the J call TRBJ2-5, with D unclear. Sequences were obtained from peripheral blood. Written as DNA, the CDR3 is TGCGCCAGCAGCCAGACCTATGGCTACATGGGAGAGACCCAGTACTTC. This gives the protein CASSQTYGYMGETQYF.